This passage covers 27 T cell receptor beta chains from one sample sequenced in a study of T cells after yellow fever vaccination. TCRdb independently ran MiXCR on the 5' RACE reads; one entry per CDR3 protein. The sample carries about 58,000 distinct CDR3 sequences, roughly 6.9% recorded once. The sample consisted of CD8+ T cells sorted from PBMCs, taken on the day of the first yellow fever vaccination. The receptors shown here come from a man younger than 35 who received the YFV17D yellow fever vaccine.

Relative to its sample, this clonotype is medium-sized (0.01 to 0.1%). This rearrangement joins TRBV27 to TRBJ1-4; D gene unclear. Germline CDR1 is MNHEY and CDR2 is SMNVEV (reference sequence). This CDR3 region has 15 residues. V was cut by 3 bases and J by 5 bases, with 13 bases left in between. The chain's CDR3 is CASSFMPDRNEKLFF. The CDR3 DNA follows: TGTGCCAGCAGTTTCATGCCAGACCGAAATGAAAAACTGTTTTTT. Full variable domain (missing parts from reference TRBV27 and TRBJ1-4): EAQVTQNPRYLITVTGKKLTVTCSQNMNHEYMSWYRQDPGLGLRQIYYSMNVEVTDKGDVPEGYKVSRKEKRNFPLILESPSPNQTSLYFCASSFMPDRNEKLFFGSGTQLSVL.

This clonotype occurred many times. The rearrangement joins TRBV9 to TRBJ1-5; 8 bases align to TRBD1. This CDR3 comprises 13 residues. The germline V gene has CDR1 SGDLS and CDR2 YYNGEE. After removal of 7 bases from V and 6 bases from J, the junction contained 6 bases not matched to a gene. As DNA, the CDR3 is TGTGCCAGCGGCGGACAGGGCGGTCAGCCCCAGCATTTT. Translating it yields CASGGQGGQPQHF.

The chain couples TRBV23-1 to TRBJ2-7; no reliable D call. TRBV23-1 falls under the ORF class, with uncertain function. V lost 0 bases, J lost 0 bases, and 9 bases lay in between. The CDR3 has 15 amino acids. Written as DNA, the CDR3 is TGCGCCAGCAGTCAATCGACGGAACCCTCCTACGAGCAGTACGTC. It codes for CASSQSTEPSYEQYV.

This clonotype was seen a few times. The rearrangement uses TRBV6-5 and TRBJ2-1; the D is unclear. V lost 2 bases and J 0 bases, leaving 8 bases between the germline ends. The CDR3 contains 15 residues. CDR1 is MNHEY, CDR2 SVGAGI, per germline. CDR3 protein: CASSYGASSYNEQFF. For the CDR3, the DNA is TGTGCCAGCAGTTACGGCGCCAGCTCCTACAATGAGCAGTTCTTC.

There are many counts of this clonotype. J is TRBJ2-1 and V is TRBV12-3 or TRBV12-4; the D gene is possibly TRBD2 (5 bases). The CDR3 loop spans 13 amino acids. The germline V and J ends were trimmed by 6 bases and 6 bases, with 12 bases remaining between them. The CDR3 sequence is CASSLLGVNEQFF. CDR3 nucleotides: TGTGCCAGCAGCCTCCTCGGGGTCAATGAGCAGTTCTTC.

The table lists this clonotype with many counts. The chain carries TRBV4-3 and TRBJ2-3, with TRBD2 identical over 12 bases. Germline values: CDR1 LGHNA, CDR2 YSLEER. This CDR3 contains 16 residues. Germline trimming cut 1 base from V and 4 bases from J; bases unmatched to any gene: 3. CDR3 protein: CASSQVASGGADTQYF. The DNA of the CDR3 is TGCGCCAGCAGCCAAGTGGCTAGCGGGGGGGCAGATACGCAGTATTTT.

This clonotype has ten or more counts. This rearrangement joins TRBV7-6 to TRBJ2-1; D not certain. The germline V gene encodes CDR1 SGHVS and CDR2 FNYEAQ. The CDR3 spans 14 residues. V gave up 0 bases and J gave up 2 bases, with 5 bases separating them. The CDR3, as DNA: TGTGCCAGCAGCTTAGCGAGCCCCTACAATGAGCAGTTCTTC. Translating it yields CASSLASPYNEQFF.

This clonotype was counted many times. The chain combines TRBV28 with TRBJ2-7; D is unclear. V gave up 4 bases and J gave up 5 bases, with 21 bases separating them. The CDR3 is 16 residues long. CDR1 and CDR2 (germline): MDHEN, SYDVKM. DNA of the CDR3: TGTGCCAGCAGTTCCACCCCAGCGCAGGTGAGAAACGAGCAGTACGTC. Translating gives CASSSTPAQVRNEQYV.

The V call is TRBV5-1, the J call TRBJ2-6; no clear D. The V end lost 0 bases, the J end lost 2 bases, and 24 bases lay between the germline ends. The CDR3 totals 21 residues. Germline V gives CDR1 SGHRS, CDR2 YFSETQ. CDR3 bases: TGCGCCAGCAGCTTGGTTTTATTATCGGGTTCCCCGAAGCCTGGGGCCAACGTCCTGACTTTC. As protein: CASSLVLLSGSPKPGANVLTF.

The chain employs TRBV6-6 and TRBJ1-2, with D possibly TRBD1 on 5 matching bases. With 10 bases removed from V and 6 bases from J, the gap between germline ends came to 15 bases. The CDR3 runs 12 residues. Germline values: CDR1 MNHNY, CDR2 SVGAGI (reference sequence). As DNA, the CDR3 is TGTGCCACCCAAGACAGCGGGAATGGCTACACCTTC. Its translation: CATQDSGNGYTF.

This clonotype has ten or more counts. The rearrangement links TRBV29-1 to TRBJ2-1; D might be TRBD2 (7 bases). Between the trimmed V and J ends, which lost 5 bases and 6 bases, there was a span of 14 bases. The V gene's germline CDR1 is SQVTM and CDR2 ANQGSEA. The CDR3 is 13 amino acids. As DNA, the CDR3 is TGCAGCGTTTGGGGGGGGGCAGGCAATGAGCAGTTCTTC. This encodes CSVWGGAGNEQFF.

This clonotype was detected many times. The chain recombines TRBV7-6 with TRBJ2-1; TRBD2 agrees at 8 bases. The V segment lost 5 bases and the J segment 7 bases; nucleotides outside the gene matches: 13. Germline-derived CDR1 and CDR2 are SGHVS and FNYEAQ. The CDR3 is made up of 16 amino acids. The CDR3 is CASSAGGSGGKNEQFF. CDR3 DNA sequence: TGTGCCAGCAGCGCCGGGGGGAGCGGGGGAAAAAATGAGCAGTTCTTC.

The chain has TRBV19 and TRBJ2-3, with D possibly matching TRBD2 (6 bases). The CDR3 is 15 amino acids. V was clipped by 3 bases and J by 0 bases, with 10 bases between them. Germline V gene lookup returns CDR1 LNHDA and CDR2 SQIVND (reference sequence). CDR3 protein: CASSMGGASTDTQYF. CDR3 DNA: TGTGCCAGTAGTATGGGCGGGGCTAGCACAGATACGCAGTATTTT.

This clonotype showed up many times. The rearrangement uses TRBV6-1 and TRBJ1-2, with a weak D call TRBD1 (5 bases). This CDR3 has 13 residues. The V gene lost 6 bases and the J gene lost 8 bases, with 16 bases spanning the gap. CDR1 and CDR2 from the germline V gene are MNHNS and SASEGT. The CDR3 is CASSPSGLRGYTF. For the CDR3, the DNA is TGTGCCAGCAGCCCGTCGGGGCTTCGGGGCTACACCTTC.

This clonotype was seen ten or more times. V gene TRBV7-2 combines with J gene TRBJ2-1; the match to TRBD2 covers 10 bases. CDR1 is SGHTA and CDR2 is FQGNSA in the germline V gene. The ends lost 1 base at V and 2 bases at J; junction bases unmatched: 2. The CDR3 spans 16 residues. The CDR3 DNA reads as TGTGCCAGCAGCTTAGTAGCGGGGGGAACCTACAATGAGCAGTTCTTC. Protein product: CASSLVAGGTYNEQFF.

This clonotype appeared many times. This chain connects TRBV4-1 to TRBJ1-4; TRBD1 agrees at 7 bases. The CDR3 loop spans 15 amino acids. CDR1 is MGHRA, CDR2 YSYEKL, per germline. J gave up 7 bases and V 4 bases, and 9 bases lay outside the gene matches. The DNA for the CDR3 is TGCGCCAGCAGCCTAGGGGGCAGGGGCAGTGAAAAACTGTTTTTT. Its protein product is CASSLGGRGSEKLFF.

This clonotype came up many times. The chain links TRBV7-3 to TRBJ1-1; D is unclear. CDR1 SGHTA and CDR2 FQGTGA come from the germline V gene. With 5 bases removed from V and 0 bases from J, the gap between germline ends came to 13 bases. CDR3 length: 15 amino acids. The CDR3 reads CASSPEGSVNTEAFF. DNA for the CDR3: TGTGCCAGCAGCCCTGAAGGGTCCGTGAACACTGAAGCTTTCTTT.

The rearrangement uses TRBV6-4 and TRBJ2-3, with 9 bases lining up with TRBD2. The germline V gene encodes CDR1 MRHNA and CDR2 SNTAGT. Losses at the gene ends were 4 bases for V and 1 base for J; bases not matched to a gene: 3. The CDR3 has 15 residues. DNA of the CDR3: TGTGCCAGCAGTGTCCAGCGGGGGGGCACAGATACGCAGTATTTT. Its translation is CASSVQRGGTDTQYF.

This clonotype was seen many times. The chain is built from TRBV7-9 and TRBJ2-5; the D is unclear. The CDR3 runs 13 residues. The germline gives CDR1 SEHNR, CDR2 FQNEAQ (reference sequence). The V gene lost 5 bases and the J gene lost 5 bases, with 12 bases spanning the gap. Here the CDR3 DNA reads TGTGCCAGCAGCCCGAGGCTGGAGGAGACCCAGTACTTC. Translated, it gives CASSPRLEETQYF.

In its sample, this clonotype was seen a few times. The CDR3 nucleotides are TGCGCCAGCAGCCAAGACATTAATCAAGAGACCCAGTACTTC. Protein product: CASSQDINQETQYF. This sequence joins TRBV4-1 and TRBJ2-5; D is unresolved. The CDR3 has 14 amino acids. V lost 0 bases and J 2 bases, leaving 7 bases between the germline ends. Germline V gene sequence: CDR1 MGHRA, CDR2 YSYEKL.

This clonotype was recorded at least ten times. This chain uses TRBV27 with TRBJ1-5; tentatively, D is TRBD1 (5 bases). The CDR3 has 14 amino acids. V was shortened by 5 bases and J by 9 bases, with 17 bases between the two germline ends. Germline assignment: CDR1 MNHEY and CDR2 SMNVEV (reference sequence). Here the CDR3 reads CASSHGTQTLPQHF. In DNA, the CDR3 is TGTGCCAGCAGTCACGGGACCCAGACTCTGCCCCAGCATTTT.

The CDR3 reads CASSQRESSSYNEQFF. CDR3 nucleotides: TGCGCCAGCAGCCAAAGGGAAAGTAGCTCCTACAATGAGCAGTTCTTC. The chain carries TRBV4-1 and TRBJ2-1; D unclear. The CDR3 has 16 amino acids. Germline V lookup: CDR1 MGHRA, CDR2 YSYEKL. Trimming cost V 2 bases and J 0 bases, with 11 bases left between them.

There are many counts of this clonotype. This chain links TRBV19 with TRBJ2-5; D is possibly TRBD1 (6 bases). In germline, CDR1 is LNHDA, CDR2 SQIVND (reference sequence). The CDR3 loop spans 15 amino acids. The V end was cut by 10 bases, the J end by 2 bases, with 20 bases between. The CDR3: CATGQNPSGQETQYF. The CDR3 DNA reads as TGTGCCACAGGACAGAACCCGTCAGGGCAAGAGACCCAGTACTTC.

This clonotype showed up many times. The chain couples TRBV20-1 to TRBJ2-1; 8 bases line up with TRBD1. With 3 bases clipped from V and 8 bases from J, the junction kept 6 bases outside the gene matches. Germline V lookup: CDR1 DFQATT, CDR2 SNEGSKA (reference sequence). This CDR3 has 13 amino acids. CDR3 coding DNA: TGCAGTGCTAGGGACAGGGAGGTCTATGAGCAGTTCTTC. Amino acids: CSARDREVYEQFF.

This clonotype was recorded at least ten times. The chain recombines TRBV4-2 with TRBJ2-3; possibly TRBD2 for D (6 bases). The germline V gene encodes CDR1 LGHNA and CDR2 YNFKEQ. The CDR3 is 19 amino acids. With 3 bases removed from V and 5 bases from J, the gap between germline ends came to 27 bases. The CDR3 protein is CASSQGLSLGLAAGDTQYF. DNA for the CDR3: TGTGCCAGCAGCCAGGGACTTAGCTTGGGCCTAGCCGCGGGAGATACGCAGTATTTT.

In this sample, this clonotype turned up a few times. The gene calls are TRBV4-1 and TRBJ1-2; possible D gene TRBD1, 5 bases. From germline, CDR1 is MGHRA and CDR2 YSYEKL. The CDR3 sequence is 15 residues long. The V and J ends lost 0 bases and 4 bases respectively, with 12 bases between them. CDR3 nucleotide sequence: TGCGCCAGCAGCCAAGATAAGGGACGGATCTATGGCTACACCTTC. This translates into CASSQDKGRIYGYTF.

There are many counts of this clonotype. The chain is built from TRBV7-9 and TRBJ1-1; TRBD1 matches 9 bases. The CDR3 extends over 16 amino acids. Per germline, CDR1 SEHNR and CDR2 FQNEAQ (reference sequence). The V segment lost 4 bases and the J segment 0 bases; nucleotides outside the gene matches: 6. As DNA, the CDR3 is TGTGCCAGCAGCTCCTCCGGGACAGGGCTGAACACTGAAGCTTTCTTT. Protein product: CASSSSGTGLNTEAFF. Filled out from reference TRBV7-9 and TRBJ1-1, the complete variable domain reads DTGVSQNPRHKITKRGQNVTFRCDPISEHNRLYWYRQTLGQGPEFLTYFQNEAQLEKSRLLSDRFSAERPKGSFSTLEIQRTEQGDSAMYLCASSSSGTGLNTEAFFGQGTRLTVV.